This passage covers 14 T cell receptor beta chains from one sample sequenced in a study of blood T cell repertoires in COVID-19. Sequenced by immunoSEQ multiplex PCR; TCRdb stores in-frame clones only, minus some. This table holds about 90,000 clones, approximately 86% found once. The sequencing sample was made of peripheral blood. The receptors originated from a man older than 75 with active or convalescent COVID-19.

The genes are TRBV18 and TRBJ2-5, with TRBD2 as a possible D gene (6 bases). Trimming removed 0 bases from V and 5 bases from J, with 16 bases in between. This CDR3 comprises 16 residues. Per the germline V gene, CDR1 is KGHSH and CDR2 is LQKENI. DNA for the CDR3: TGTGCCAGCTCACCACCAAAAACTAGCAGAGCGGAGACCCAGTACTTC. It is translated as CASSPPKTSRAETQYF.

The chain is built from TRBV19 and TRBJ1-3, with TRBD1 identical over 9 bases. Germline assignment: CDR1 LNHDA and CDR2 SQIVND (reference sequence). This CDR3 has 15 residues. Trimming removed 3 bases from V and 3 bases from J; junction bases left unmatched: 3. The CDR3 region has the DNA TGTGCCAGTAGTATCCCGGACAGGGGTGGAAACACCATATATTTT. Encoded protein: CASSIPDRGGNTIYF.

This sequence joins TRBV7-2 and TRBJ2-3, with TRBD2 matching over 9 bases. Germline V gene sequence: CDR1 SGHTA, CDR2 FQGNSA. This CDR3 has 16 amino acids. Trimming removed 2 bases from V and 1 base from J; junction bases left unmatched: 4. CDR3 nucleotides: TGTGCCAGCAGCTTACGGCCTAGCGGGGGCACAGATACGCAGTATTTT. Amino acid sequence: CASSLRPSGGTDTQYF.

The J gene is TRBJ2-7, the V gene TRBV2; no clear D gene. The CDR3 spans 13 residues. V lost 1 base to trimming and J lost 6 bases, with 10 bases between them. CDR1 is SNHLY and CDR2 is FYNNEI in the germline V gene. The CDR3 DNA reads TGTGCCAGCAGTGAAGGGAATACGGGCGAGCAGTACTTC. Protein product: CASSEGNTGEQYF.

The V and J genes are TRBV5-1 and TRBJ2-7; the match to TRBD1 covers 7 bases. The J segment lost 3 bases and the V segment lost 0 bases, leaving 6 bases of the junction unmatched. This CDR3 has 15 amino acids. Per the germline V gene, CDR1 is SGHRS and CDR2 is YFSETQ. Here the CDR3 reads CASSLGGGGFYEQYF. The CDR3 DNA reads as TGCGCCAGCAGCTTGGGAGGGGGCGGTTTCTACGAGCAGTACTTC.

The rearrangement uses TRBV7-2 and TRBJ1-4; 11 positions match TRBD1. The ends lost 4 bases at V and 5 bases at J; junction bases unmatched: 15. CDR1 SGHTA and CDR2 FQGNSA come from the germline V gene. CDR3 length: 19 amino acids. The CDR3 protein is CASSSSGTGGFFRNEKLFF. The CDR3 nucleotides are TGTGCCAGCAGCTCGTCTGGGACAGGGGGTTTCTTTAGAAATGAAAAACTGTTTTTT.

This rearrangement joins TRBV7-8 to TRBJ1-2, with 8 bases fitting TRBD1. Germline V gives CDR1 SGHVS, CDR2 FQNEAQ. V shed 1 base and J 2 bases; nucleotides not matched to a gene: 3. CDR3 size: 15 residues. This CDR3 is CASSLVAGGNYGYTF. The CDR3 nucleotides read TGTGCCAGCAGCTTAGTTGCAGGGGGCAACTATGGCTACACCTTC.

The chain joins TRBV10-3 to TRBJ2-5; TRBD2 aligns across 13 bases. Per germline, CDR1 ENHRY and CDR2 SYGVKD. This CDR3 spans 15 amino acids. V was clipped by 6 bases and J by 5 bases; unmatched bases: 6. The DNA of the CDR3 is TGTGCCATCAGGGGGACTAGCGGGAAAGAGGAGACCCAGTACTTC. Protein: CAIRGTSGKEETQYF.

The CDR3 region is CASSTRQGGYGYTF. In nucleotides, the CDR3 is TGTGCCAGTAGTACAAGACAGGGTGGCTATGGCTACACCTTC. V is TRBV19 and J is TRBJ1-2, with 7 bases matching TRBD1. Per the germline V gene, CDR1 is LNHDA and CDR2 is SQIVND (reference sequence). V trimming: 4 bases; J trimming: 4 bases; junction bases outside the gene matches: 6. CDR3 length: 14 residues.

V is TRBV25-1 and J is TRBJ1-2, with 7 bases lining up with TRBD1. Looked up from germline, CDR1 is MGHDK and CDR2 is SYGVNS. CDR3 length equals 15 residues. Trimming took 2 bases from V and 7 from J; bases not matched to a gene: 10. The CDR3 coding sequence is TGTGCCAGCAGTGAAGTGACAGGGAGTAGTGGTGGCTACACCTTC. Translation: CASSEVTGSSGGYTF.

V gene TRBV5-1 combines with J gene TRBJ1-3, with no clear D. The CDR3 has 16 amino acids. Trimming shortened V by 0 bases and J by 0 bases, and 10 bases separated the two germline ends. Germline CDR1 SGHRS, CDR2 YFSETQ. The CDR3 is CASSLDLLRSGNTIYF. In DNA form, the CDR3 reads TGCGCCAGCAGCTTGGACCTACTACGCTCTGGAAACACCATATATTTT.

The genes are TRBV4-2 and TRBJ1-4, with D perhaps TRBD1 (5 bases). V gave up 2 bases and J gave up 0 bases, with 7 bases separating them. Looked up from germline, CDR1 is LGHNA and CDR2 is YNFKEQ. The CDR3 has 15 amino acids. CDR3 sequence (DNA): TGTGCCAGCAGCCAACAAGGGGCAACTAATGAAAAACTGTTTTTT. This encodes CASSQQGATNEKLFF.

The rearrangement links TRBV6-5 to TRBJ1-2, with D possibly TRBD1 on 6 matching bases. This CDR3 contains 13 residues. Trimming cost V 6 bases and J 3 bases, with 11 bases left between them. The V gene's germline CDR1 is MNHEY and CDR2 SVGAGI. In DNA form, the CDR3 reads TGTGCCAGCAGCCAGGGGAAGTACTATGGCTACACCTTC. This gives the protein CASSQGKYYGYTF.

The rearrangement joins TRBV6-6 to TRBJ1-1; 9 nucleotides align to TRBD1. J was trimmed by 0 bases and V by 4 bases; bases with no gene match: 6. The V gene's germline CDR1 is MNHNY and CDR2 SVGAGI (reference sequence). There are 16 residues in the CDR3. The CDR3 protein is CASSSGTGNMNTEAFF. As DNA, the CDR3 is TGTGCCAGCAGTTCCGGGACAGGGAACATGAACACTGAAGCTTTCTTT.